Below are 7 T cell receptor gamma chains sequenced from a single sample in a study of Vδ1+ human thymocytes. Study observations and caveats: Thymic TRG and TRD repertoires appeared highly polyclonal, with Gaussian CDR3 length distributions.

Extracted RNA was reverse transcribed into cDNA. The CDR3 regions were amplified by multiplex PCR from V-gene primers to a constant-region primer. TCRdb redid clone calling on the multiplex PCR reads using CATT. The data contain 25,000 to 35,000 gamma-chain clones, about 18% of them singletons. Antigens for these TCRs are unknown. The sequenced material came from Vdelta1+ gamma-delta thymocytes from the thymus. This sample's subset: FACS-sorted CD3+ TCRalphabeta- TCRVdelta1+ TCRVdelta2- thymocytes. These receptors all come from a boy less than two years old who had congenital heart surgery.

This clone was counted between two and nine times. The rearrangement uses TRGV3 and TRGJ1 or TRGJ2. CDR1 and CDR2 from the germline V gene are VTNTFY and YDVSTARD (reference sequence). The J segment lost 12 bases and the V segment lost 0 bases, leaving 8 bases of the junction unmatched. The CDR3 has 12 amino acids. CDR3 sequence (DNA): TGTGCCACCTGGGACAGGCGTCTGCGGAAACTCTTT. Translation gives CATWDRRLRKLF.

The genes are TRGV8 and TRGJ1 or TRGJ2. The germline V gene has CDR1 VENAVY and CDR2 YDSYNSRV. The CDR3 is 11 amino acids. Unmatched junction bases numbered 9, after V lost 4 bases and J lost 12 bases. The CDR3 DNA reads as TGTGCCACCTGGGACCTTATAGGGAAACTCTTT. As protein: CATWDLIGKLF.

About this clone: Other DNA sequences in the same sample also yield this CDR3. The chain recombines TRGV2 with TRGJP2. The V gene's germline CDR1 is EGSNGY and CDR2 YDSYNSKV. V was pared by 0 bases and J by 3 bases, with 4 bases of the junction left unmatched. The CDR3 covers 15 residues. Here the CDR3 reads CATWDGGGSDWIKTF. The CDR3 nucleotides read TGTGCCACCTGGGACGGGGGTGGTAGTGATTGGATCAAGACGTTT.

As concerns this clone: A much larger clone sits a single nucleotide away, making a read error possible. Distinct nucleotide sequences in the sample also encode this CDR3. The V and J genes are TRGV3 and TRGJ1 or TRGJ2. The CDR3 length is 14 residues. V was clipped by 0 bases and J by 4 bases; unmatched bases: 6. CDR1 and CDR2 (germline): VTNTFY, YDVSTARD (reference sequence). The CDR3 here is CATWDRRRYYKKLF. The CDR3 nucleotides read TGTGCCACCTGGGACAGGCGAAGATATTATAAGAAACTCTTT.

This clone was observed a few times. A much larger clone sits a single nucleotide away, making a read error possible. Within the sample, other DNA sequences also encode this same CDR3. The chain combines TRGV2 with TRGJ1 or TRGJ2. J lost 6 bases, V lost 0 bases, and 5 bases had no gene match. Germline-derived CDR1 and CDR2 are EGSNGY and YDSYNSKV. This CDR3 is built from 13 residues. CDR3 loop: CATWDGPCYKKLF. DNA for the CDR3: TGTGCCACCTGGGACGGGCCTTGTTATAAGAAACTCTTT.

This clone has just a few counts. The genes are TRGV9 and TRGJ1 or TRGJ2. CDR1 and CDR2 from the germline V gene are GITISATS and ISYDGTV (reference sequence). This CDR3 has 11 amino acids. V trimming: 4 bases; J trimming: 14 bases; junction bases outside the gene matches: 11. CDR3 sequence reads: CALWDPGLELF. DNA of the CDR3: TGTGCCTTGTGGGACCCCGGGCTGGAACTCTTT.

This clone appeared a few times. The rearrangement joins TRGV9 to TRGJP. CDR1 GITISATS and CDR2 ISYDGTV come from the germline V gene (reference sequence). The CDR3 is 19 residues long. The ends lost 1 base at V and 4 bases at J; junction bases unmatched: 10. CDR3 nucleotide sequence: TGTGCCTTGTGGGAGGTTAGTTTCCCACAAGAGTTGGGCAAAAAAATCAAGGTATTT. It is translated as CALWEVSFPQELGKKIKVF.